This TCR beta chain was found in a study of shared clonotypes between healthy human individuals. Study overall: The plates for each donor numbered three CD4 naive, three CD4 memory, two CD8 naive and one CD8 memory.

The V end lost 0 bases, the J end lost 4 bases, and 10 bases lay between the germline ends. The CDR3 contains 14 residues. Looked up from germline, CDR1 is SGHRS and CDR2 is YFSETQ. The protocol was immunoSEQ multiplex PCR, while the TCRdb copy is restricted to in-frame clones and leaves out a portion. The sample has about 2.3 million clones; 90% to 95% are singletons. Sequences were obtained from naive CD4+ T cells from PBMCs. The sample's subset: CD45RA+ positively selected. The clonotype originates from a young man in good health. Some clones in this sample may be carry-over from other donors' samples. This chain connects TRBV5-1 to TRBJ1-2; D is possibly TRBD1 (5 bases). The CDR3 coding sequence is TGCGCCAGCAGCTTGGAGGGGACCCCCTATGGCTACACCTTC. This encodes CASSLEGTPYGYTF. The full variable domain, with the rest looked up from reference TRBV5-1 and TRBJ1-2, is KAGVTQTPRYLIKTRGQQVTLSCSPISGHRSVSWYQQTPGQGLQFLFEYFSETQRNKGNFPGRFSGRQFSNSRSEMNVSTLELGDSALYLCASSLEGTPYGYTFGSGTRLTVV.